A selection of T cell receptor beta chains follows, all from one sample in a study of beta chain features in type 1 diabetes. This table comes from immunoSEQ multiplex PCR, and its TCRdb copy is limited to in-frame clones, with some not included. The sample carries about 260,000 clones, around 21% recorded once. The sequenced sample consisted of naive CD4+ T cells from blood. These receptors came from a woman between 35 and 50 years old with type 1 diabetes. CDR3s include the opening cysteine and the closing phenylalanine or tryptophan.

TRBJ2-5,TRBV7-9,CASSRENQETQYF
TRBJ2-7,TRBV29-1,CSVDVSQGPSSYEQYF
TRBJ2-7,TRBV9,CASSPTRAGIYEQYF
TRBJ1-1,TRBV18,CASSPTGNTEAFF
TRBJ2-5,TRBV7-9,CASSPWRGGVETQYF
TRBJ2-2,TRBV2,CASNRENTGELFF
TRBJ2-5,TRBV9,CASSAPPLQGARETQYF
TRBJ1-2,TRBV28,CASSIERDYGYTF
TRBJ2-1,TRBV6-5,CASSYEGTSLNEQFF
TRBJ2-3,TRBV7-3,CASSPRSGETDTQYF
TRBJ1-6,TRBV7-9,CASSRPTGDSPLHF
TRBJ2-7,TRBV5-1,CASSPWQGYEQYF
TRBJ1-5,TRBV7-3,CASSLRGDQPQHF
TRBJ2-5,TRBV28,CASSLRSGPQETQYF
TRBJ2-4,TRBV23-1,CASSQREQGLAKNIQYF
TRBJ2-1,TRBV7-3,CASSSLDREHNEQFF
TRBJ2-1,TRBV14,CASSQPGLAGENEQFF
TRBJ1-1,TRBV18,CASSPGTQNTEAFF
TRBJ2-6,TRBV18,CASSQGLSGANVLTF
TRBJ2-5,TRBV7-2,CASSLPTGGRETQYF
TRBJ1-6,TRBV5-4,CASSFCIDTECNSPLHF
TRBJ2-7,TRBV7-9,CASSIGEGGSYEQYF